The clone carrying this TCR beta chain showed up just a few times. As yet, its antigen is unknown. The data were obtained in a study of T cell repertoires in cytomegalovirus infection. Overall study context: Matching HLA type, along with CMV infection, was indicated by public TCR beta signatures.

Points from the study as a whole: Dominating the ex vivo response were TCR beta clonotypes that were CMV-specific and HLA-C-restricted. Cumulative public TCR beta family frequency identified carriers of CMV plus the relevant HLA.

TCRdb analysed the reads with MiXCR anew, one entry per CDR3 protein. Among over 150,000 distinct CDR3 sequences listed, about a sixth were seen once. The ends lost 0 bases at V and 6 bases at J; junction bases unmatched: 8. Per the germline V gene, CDR1 is SGHRS and CDR2 is YFSETQ. The length of the CDR3 is 15 residues. The chain links TRBV5-1 to TRBJ2-7; 8 bases map to TRBD2. Sequencing was performed on CD8+ T cells from PBMCs. This clonotype originated in a human donor in good health (CMV status not recorded). Some clones in this sample may be carry-over from other donors' samples. The CDR3 sequence: CASSLVTAGASEQYF. The CDR3 DNA reads as TGCGCCAGCAGCTTGGTCACAGCGGGGGCCTCCGAGCAGTACTTC.